These 5 T cell receptor beta chains originate from one sample sequenced in a study of cytomegalovirus exposure and HLA in healthy donors. Sequencing used immunoSEQ multiplex PCR; TCRdb keeps in-frame clones, though not all of them. The sample contains about 220,000 clones, around 80% of which appear only once. The specimen sequenced was PBMCs. These TCRs come from a woman younger than 45 in good health and CMV-seropositive.

The chain couples TRBV27 to TRBJ2-7; D ambiguous. The CDR3 has 16 residues. Trimming left V 4 bases short and J 2 bases short, with 18 bases between. Germline V CDR1 and CDR2: MNHEY, SMNVEV (reference sequence). CDR3 residues: CASSYAGMTVAYEQYF. Here the CDR3 DNA reads TGTGCCAGCAGTTATGCTGGGATGACCGTCGCCTACGAGCAGTACTTC.

This clone was counted once. The chain uses TRBV5-1 and TRBJ1-1; D is perhaps TRBD1 (5 bases). Between the trimmed V and J ends, which lost 4 bases and 8 bases, there was a span of 18 bases. The germline gives CDR1 SGHRS, CDR2 YFSETQ. The CDR3 runs 14 residues. CDR3 nucleotide sequence: TGCGCCAGCAGCCCCGGGGCTGTAGAAATGGAAGCTTTCTTT. Its protein product is CASSPGAVEMEAFF.

The chain is built from TRBV7-2 and TRBJ1-1; tentative D call: TRBD1 (5 bases). The CDR3 is 13 residues long. Per germline, CDR1 SGHTA and CDR2 FQGNSA. V was cut by 6 bases and J by 1 base, with 9 bases left in between. CDR3 nucleotides: TGTGCCAGCAGGCCTGGACAGAACACTGAAGCTTTCTTT. Protein: CASRPGQNTEAFF.

CDR3 residues: CASAGGGSYEQYF. In nucleotides, the CDR3 is TGTGCCAGCGCAGGGGGGGGCTCCTACGAGCAGTACTTC. The chain links TRBV2 to TRBJ2-7; the D call may be TRBD1 or TRBD2 (7 bases each). The CDR3 totals 13 residues. Germline V gene data show CDR1 as SNHLY and CDR2 as FYNNEI. V lost 8 bases to trimming and J lost 0 bases, with 11 bases between them.

The chain has TRBV9 and TRBJ2-2; a weak D match, TRBD1 (5 bases). Looked up from germline, CDR1 is SGDLS and CDR2 is YYNGEE. V lost 3 bases and J 0 bases, leaving 18 bases between the germline ends. CDR3 length equals 18 residues. In DNA, the CDR3 is TGTGCCAGCAGCGGGACATCAAGCGATGACGCGAACACCGGGGAGCTGTTTTTT. Translation: CASSGTSSDDANTGELFF.